This T cell receptor (beta chain) was sequenced during a study of identical twins. MiXCR, applied by TCRdb to the 5' RACE reads, yields one record per CDR3 protein. The data contain 450,000 or so distinct CDR3 sequences, less than 25% of them seen just once; the ten biggest clones take up 2.9%. V dropped 3 bases and J dropped 1 base, with 15 bases sitting between them. In germline, CDR1 is MNHEY, CDR2 SVGAGI. CDR3 size: 16 residues. General observations from the study: Out-of-frame TCR alpha sharing observed in monozygotic twins exceeded model estimates.

A remark on this clonotype: Antigen unknown.

This sample also belongs to another study, concerning T cells expressing NK-cell markers. That work contributes: Six or seven donors had dominant NKG2C+ clonotypes that comprised about 1.0-8% of their CD8+ T cells.

The V and J genes are TRBV6-5 and TRBJ1-1, with a tentative D call TRBD1 (6 bases). What was sequenced was CD4+ T cells sorted from blood. The clonotype comes from a woman aged 18-35 years in good health. CDR3: CASSYGQGSGNTEAFF. Here the CDR3 DNA reads TGTGCCAGCAGTTATGGGCAGGGGAGCGGGAACACTGAAGCTTTCTTT.